This T cell receptor beta chain came from a study of cytomegalovirus exposure and HLA in healthy donors. The V gene's germline CDR1 is MNHEY and CDR2 SVGAGI. Germline trimming cut 5 bases from V and 2 bases from J; bases unmatched to any gene: 9. CDR3 length: 15 residues. With 60 Vbeta and 13 Jbeta primers, the PCR was carried out. Data came from immunoSEQ multiplex PCR; TCRdb stores just in-frame clones and leaves some out. The data contain 150,000 to 200,000 clones, over 60% of them singletons. The gene calls are TRBV6-5 and TRBJ2-7; 7 nucleotides match TRBD1. The source is a woman aged 45-65 years in good health and CMV-seropositive. The sequencing sample was made of PBMCs. The CDR3 DNA reads as TGTGCCAGCAGTCGTGGACAGGATTTACCCTACGAGCAGTACTTC. Translated, it gives CASSRGQDLPYEQYF.